This T cell receptor (beta chain) was documented in a study of blood T cell repertoires in COVID-19. Whole-study context: Italy, Spain and the United States were the sources of the convalescent and acute COVID-19 samples. Sources were T cells, B-cell-depleted T cells, or PBMCs; the material itself was cDNA or gDNA.

Original methodology: Nucleated cell counts were estimated from reference gene primer amplification. The repertoire was sequenced with immunoSEQ multiplex PCR; TCRdb's copy has only in-frame clones and lacks some. The D gene and trimming were derived from the DNA, and the V and J assignments and clone size from that table. Among roughly 60,000 clones listed, approximately 80% were seen once. CDR1 and CDR2 (germline): LNHDA, SQIVND (reference sequence). The length of the CDR3 is 14 residues. V dropped 5 bases and J dropped 4; count of bases not matched to a gene: 7. Source material: peripheral blood. The chain is built from TRBV19 and TRBJ1-2; TRBD1 matches at 7 bases. The receptor comes from a woman aged 55-70 years with acute or convalescent COVID-19. The CDR3 region has the DNA TGTGCCAGTAGTGCCCGACAGGGAGCCTATGGCTACACCTTC. Protein product: CASSARQGAYGYTF.